This T cell receptor beta chain was retrieved from a study of shared clonotypes between healthy human individuals (dated by TCRdb to 2018 to 2020). Context from the whole study: The cohort comprised a couple of women and a few men aged 18 to 49 years. For each donor, CD4 naive and CD4 memory were each given three plates, CD8 naive was given two plates, and CD8 memory was given one plate. Blood TCR repertoires of a handful of healthy adults were deeply sequenced to estimate repertoire size and the extent of clonotype sharing between individuals. Different laboratories and diverse techniques were used to prepare libraries and sequence TCR repertoires, to increase sequencing depth and limit assay-specific biases. Leukapheresis yielded between about 0.85 and 9.5 billion PBMCs per donor.

The donors were healthy, HIV-negative adults with no recently reported acute infections or vaccinations. Only Caucasian adults living in Nashville, Tennessee, USA were represented among the donors. CD4+ T cells were enriched through magnetic negative selection, after which naive cells were positively selected on CD45RA and the remaining negative fraction served as the memory subset. Blood was obtained by leukapheresis, after which PBMCs were separated by Ficoll-Histopaque density gradient centrifugation and cryopreserved in liquid nitrogen vapor phase. Analytical flow cytometry was used to check the purity and quantity of each magnetically sorted T cell population. Genomic DNA was isolated from every sorted fraction and measured by UV absorbance on a Nanodrop 2000c. V gives up 4 bases and J gives up 4 bases, and the segment between their germline ends measures 11 bases. CDR1 KGHSH and CDR2 LQKENI were looked up in the germline V gene. The CDR3 numbers 13 residues from cysteine through phenylalanine. CDR3 DNA is the only sequence kept; it has 39 bases, read in frame from the first base.

TCR CDR3 regions were amplified from genomic DNA by multiplex PCR using the deep immunoSEQ assay. For each cell subset, the extracted genomic DNA was distributed evenly across all wells of several immunoSEQ 96-well plates, and each plate served as one replicate. For sorted subsets, each replicate PCR was loaded with about 0.2 ug genomic DNA, equivalent to 25,000 to 30,000 T cell genomes. The purified libraries were quantified using a Qubit 3.0 fluorometer, sized with a Bioanalyzer 2100, and then quantified again using the KAPA Library Quantification kit. Every immunoSEQ 96-well plate was sequenced on a dedicated single-read 150-cycle Illumina NextSeq 550 flow cell. The authors' pipeline ran thus. Because the immunoSEQ output included only junctional sequences and no quality scores, the filtering could not be the same as the filtering used for full-length reads. To assign V/J genes and CDR3, sequences were annotated against IMGT germline references using PyIR, a Python wrapper for IgBLAST v1.9. Reads were removed for weak V/J assignments (E-value above 1e-6), missing CDR3, stop codons, out-of-frame junctions, or ambiguous translated residues. V3J clonotypes were defined as sequences sharing an identical inferred V gene, J gene, and CDR3 amino acid sequence. The percentage overlap between two repertoires was calculated by dividing the number of shared unique clonotypes by the size of the smaller repertoire. Repertoire richness was assessed with RTK rarefaction, the Chao1 estimator, and Recon v2.1 estimates of unobserved clonotypes. For all TCRbeta clonotypes obtained by the gDNA method from four donors, generation probabilities were computed with OLGA. This immuneACCESS table, as held by TCRdb, lists in-frame sequences with V and J called but not all clones. Of the missing ones, under half trace to an unresolved V gene in checked studies; the others have no known cause. V and J calls and clone size are as listed in that table; D and trimming were resolved from the DNA. The sample yields about a million clones; approximately 80% were counted once. Of the sample, over 0.8% falls within the top ten clones.

As to this clone: Its recognized antigen is unknown. No much larger clone is present one base from it, and per-base qualities are unavailable.

The full study reports these points: Larger estimated clonotype richness was generally found for naive subsets than for memory subsets. Sharing across four donors was observed for about 5% of naive CD4, around 3.5% of naive CD8, 2.3% of memory CD4, and approximately 0.41% of memory CD8 clonotypes. Because the study included only a small number of donors, the genetic and exposure-history diversity represented was limited. Pairwise subsampling led to the expectation that sequencing depth would affect the degree of clonotype sharing among donors. Higher generation probabilities were observed for clonotypes shared by all four sorted-subset donors than for non-shared clonotypes. Sampling was limited to blood, and TCR repertoires in tissue likely differ from TCR repertoires in blood. Rarefaction of sorted-subset datasets indicated incomplete sequencing despite the large sequencing depth.

The sequence was collected from a man aged 18 to 29 in good health. Some clones in this sample may be carry-over from other donors' samples. The chain joins TRBV18 to TRBJ2-7, with no D gene named confidently. Specimen: memory CD4+ T cells from PBMCs. The intended sense of this specimen's cell subset or site label: CD45RA-negative fraction. The sequenced DNA is TGTGCCAGCTCACAAAGGCAGGATTACGAGCAGTACTTC. Its protein is CASSQRQDYEQYF.